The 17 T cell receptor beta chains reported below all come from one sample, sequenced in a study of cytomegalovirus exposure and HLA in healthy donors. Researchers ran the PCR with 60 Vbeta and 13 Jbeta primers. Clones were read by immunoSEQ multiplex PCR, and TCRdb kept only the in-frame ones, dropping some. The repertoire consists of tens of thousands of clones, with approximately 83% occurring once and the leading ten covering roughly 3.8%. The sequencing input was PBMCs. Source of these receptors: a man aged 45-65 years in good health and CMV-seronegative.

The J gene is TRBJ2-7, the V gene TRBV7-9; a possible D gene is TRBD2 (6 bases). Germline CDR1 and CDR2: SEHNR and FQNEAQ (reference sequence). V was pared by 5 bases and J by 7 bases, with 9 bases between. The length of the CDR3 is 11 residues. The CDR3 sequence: CASSQAGEQYF. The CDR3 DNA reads TGTGCCAGCAGCCAAGCGGGTGAGCAGTACTTC. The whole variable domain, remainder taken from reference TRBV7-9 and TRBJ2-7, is DTGVSQNPRHKITKRGQNVTFRCDPISEHNRLYWYRQTLGQGPEFLTYFQNEAQLEKSRLLSDRFSAERPKGSFSTLEIQRTEQGDSAMYLCASSQAGEQYFGPGTRLTVT.

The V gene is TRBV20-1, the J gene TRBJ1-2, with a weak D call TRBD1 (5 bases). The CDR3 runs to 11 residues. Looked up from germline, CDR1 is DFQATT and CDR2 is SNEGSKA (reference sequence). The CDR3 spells CVGQTSYGYTF. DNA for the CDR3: TGCGTGGGGCAGACTTCCTATGGCTACACCTTC.

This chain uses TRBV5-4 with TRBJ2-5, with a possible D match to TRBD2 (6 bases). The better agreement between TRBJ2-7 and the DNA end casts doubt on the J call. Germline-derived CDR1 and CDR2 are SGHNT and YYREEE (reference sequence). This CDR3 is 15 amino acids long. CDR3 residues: CASRSGTSLSYEQYF. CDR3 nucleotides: TGTGCCAGCAGGTCCGGGACTTCCCTCTCCTACGAGCAGTACTTC.

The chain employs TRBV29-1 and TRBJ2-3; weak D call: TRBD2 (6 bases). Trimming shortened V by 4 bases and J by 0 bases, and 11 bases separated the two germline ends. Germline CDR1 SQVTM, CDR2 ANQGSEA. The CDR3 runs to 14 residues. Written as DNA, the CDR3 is TGCAGCGTTGCGGAACGGGAGAGCACAGATACGCAGTATTTT. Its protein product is CSVAERESTDTQYF.

In DNA form, the CDR3 reads TGTGCCAGCAGCAGGTCGAGCGGGAGGAGCTACAATGAGCAGTTCTTC. This sequence encodes CASSRSSGRSYNEQFF. This chain joins TRBV9 and TRBJ2-1, with 9 positions matching TRBD2. The germline V gene has CDR1 SGDLS and CDR2 YYNGEE. The trim removed 4 bases at V and 3 bases at J, leaving 8 bases unmatched. The CDR3 consists of 16 residues.

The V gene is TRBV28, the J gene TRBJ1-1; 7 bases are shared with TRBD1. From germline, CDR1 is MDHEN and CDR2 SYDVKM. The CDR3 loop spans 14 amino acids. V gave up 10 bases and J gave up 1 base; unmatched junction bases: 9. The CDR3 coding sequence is TGTGCCACCCTAAAGGGGGCCTGGAACACTGAAGCTTTCTTT. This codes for CATLKGAWNTEAFF.

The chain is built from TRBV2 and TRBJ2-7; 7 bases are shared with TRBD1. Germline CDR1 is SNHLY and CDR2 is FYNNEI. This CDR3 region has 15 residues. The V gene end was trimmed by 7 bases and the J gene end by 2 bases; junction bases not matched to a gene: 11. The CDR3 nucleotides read TGTGCCAGCAAATTGACAGGGTCGACGGCCTACGAGCAGTACTTC. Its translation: CASKLTGSTAYEQYF. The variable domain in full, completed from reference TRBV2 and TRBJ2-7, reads EPEVTQTPSHQVTQMGQEVILRCVPISNHLYFYWYRQILGQKVEFLVSFYNNEISEKSEIFDDQFSVERPDGSNFTLKIRSTKLEDSAMYFCASKLTGSTAYEQYFGPGTRLTVT.

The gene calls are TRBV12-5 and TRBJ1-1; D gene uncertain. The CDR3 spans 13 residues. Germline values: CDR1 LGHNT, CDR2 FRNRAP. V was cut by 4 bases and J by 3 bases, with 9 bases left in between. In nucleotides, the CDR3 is TGTGCTAGTGGTTGGATTGGAGACACTGAAGCTTTCTTT. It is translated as CASGWIGDTEAFF.

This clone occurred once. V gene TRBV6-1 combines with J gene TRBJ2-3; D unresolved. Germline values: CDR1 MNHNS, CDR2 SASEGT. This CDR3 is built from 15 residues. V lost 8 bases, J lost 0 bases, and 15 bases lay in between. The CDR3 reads CASQLNRRSTDTQYF. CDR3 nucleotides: TGTGCCAGCCAGCTGAACAGACGCAGCACAGATACGCAGTATTTT.

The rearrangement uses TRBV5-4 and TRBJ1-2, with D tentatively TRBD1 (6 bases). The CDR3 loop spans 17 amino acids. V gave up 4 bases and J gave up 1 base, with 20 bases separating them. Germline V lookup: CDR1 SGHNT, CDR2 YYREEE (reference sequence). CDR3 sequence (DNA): TGTGCCAGCAGCCCAGGGGCGCCGGGGCCGTTTAACTATGGCTACACCTTC. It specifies CASSPGAPGPFNYGYTF. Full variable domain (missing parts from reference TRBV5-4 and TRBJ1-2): ETGVTQSPTHLIKTRGQQVTLRCSSQSGHNTVSWYQQALGQGPQFIFQYYREEENGRGNFPPRFSGLQFPNYSSELNVNALELDDSALYLCASSPGAPGPFNYGYTFGSGTRLTVV.

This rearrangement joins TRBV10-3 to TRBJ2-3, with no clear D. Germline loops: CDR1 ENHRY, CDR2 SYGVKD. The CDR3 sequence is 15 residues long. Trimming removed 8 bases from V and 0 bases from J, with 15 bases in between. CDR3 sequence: CAISDSRQSTDTQYF. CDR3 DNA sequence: TGTGCCATCTCAGACTCGCGGCAGAGCACAGATACGCAGTATTTT.

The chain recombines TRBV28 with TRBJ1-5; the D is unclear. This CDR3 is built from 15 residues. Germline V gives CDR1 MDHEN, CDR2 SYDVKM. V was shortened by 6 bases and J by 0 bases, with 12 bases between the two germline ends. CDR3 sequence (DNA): TGTGCCAGCAGCCCAAGCGTGCGTAGCAATCAGCCCCAGCATTTT. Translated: CASSPSVRSNQPQHF.

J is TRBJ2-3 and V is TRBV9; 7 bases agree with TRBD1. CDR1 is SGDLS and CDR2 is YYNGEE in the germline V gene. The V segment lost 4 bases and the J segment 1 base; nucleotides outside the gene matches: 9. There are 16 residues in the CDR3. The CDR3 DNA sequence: TGTGCCAGCAGCTCAGACCTCCAGGGGGGCACAGATACGCAGTATTTT. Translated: CASSSDLQGGTDTQYF.

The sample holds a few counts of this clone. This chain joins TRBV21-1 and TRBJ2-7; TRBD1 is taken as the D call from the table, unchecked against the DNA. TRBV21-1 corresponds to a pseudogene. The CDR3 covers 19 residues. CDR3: CASSKIPEIGKGASYEQYF. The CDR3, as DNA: TGTGCCAGCAGCAAAATCCCTGAGATCGGAAAGGGGGCCTCCTACGAGCAGTACTTC.

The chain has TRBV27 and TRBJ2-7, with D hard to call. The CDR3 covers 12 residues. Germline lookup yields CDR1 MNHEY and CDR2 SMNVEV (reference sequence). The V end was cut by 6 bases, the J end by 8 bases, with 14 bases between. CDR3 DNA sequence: TGTGCCAGCAGGACTCCTACGAACCAGCAGTACTTC. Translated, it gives CASRTPTNQQYF.

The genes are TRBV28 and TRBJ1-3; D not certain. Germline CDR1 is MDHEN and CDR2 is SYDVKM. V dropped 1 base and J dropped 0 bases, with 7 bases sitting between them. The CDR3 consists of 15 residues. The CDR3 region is CASSLSRGSGNTIYF. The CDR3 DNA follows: TGTGCCAGCAGTTTATCACGGGGCTCTGGAAACACCATATATTTT.

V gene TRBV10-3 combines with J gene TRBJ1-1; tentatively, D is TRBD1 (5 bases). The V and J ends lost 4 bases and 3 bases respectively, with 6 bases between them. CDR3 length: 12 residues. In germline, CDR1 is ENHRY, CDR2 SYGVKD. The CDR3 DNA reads TGTGCCATCAGTGGGGGGGACACTGAAGCTTTCTTT. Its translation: CAISGGDTEAFF.